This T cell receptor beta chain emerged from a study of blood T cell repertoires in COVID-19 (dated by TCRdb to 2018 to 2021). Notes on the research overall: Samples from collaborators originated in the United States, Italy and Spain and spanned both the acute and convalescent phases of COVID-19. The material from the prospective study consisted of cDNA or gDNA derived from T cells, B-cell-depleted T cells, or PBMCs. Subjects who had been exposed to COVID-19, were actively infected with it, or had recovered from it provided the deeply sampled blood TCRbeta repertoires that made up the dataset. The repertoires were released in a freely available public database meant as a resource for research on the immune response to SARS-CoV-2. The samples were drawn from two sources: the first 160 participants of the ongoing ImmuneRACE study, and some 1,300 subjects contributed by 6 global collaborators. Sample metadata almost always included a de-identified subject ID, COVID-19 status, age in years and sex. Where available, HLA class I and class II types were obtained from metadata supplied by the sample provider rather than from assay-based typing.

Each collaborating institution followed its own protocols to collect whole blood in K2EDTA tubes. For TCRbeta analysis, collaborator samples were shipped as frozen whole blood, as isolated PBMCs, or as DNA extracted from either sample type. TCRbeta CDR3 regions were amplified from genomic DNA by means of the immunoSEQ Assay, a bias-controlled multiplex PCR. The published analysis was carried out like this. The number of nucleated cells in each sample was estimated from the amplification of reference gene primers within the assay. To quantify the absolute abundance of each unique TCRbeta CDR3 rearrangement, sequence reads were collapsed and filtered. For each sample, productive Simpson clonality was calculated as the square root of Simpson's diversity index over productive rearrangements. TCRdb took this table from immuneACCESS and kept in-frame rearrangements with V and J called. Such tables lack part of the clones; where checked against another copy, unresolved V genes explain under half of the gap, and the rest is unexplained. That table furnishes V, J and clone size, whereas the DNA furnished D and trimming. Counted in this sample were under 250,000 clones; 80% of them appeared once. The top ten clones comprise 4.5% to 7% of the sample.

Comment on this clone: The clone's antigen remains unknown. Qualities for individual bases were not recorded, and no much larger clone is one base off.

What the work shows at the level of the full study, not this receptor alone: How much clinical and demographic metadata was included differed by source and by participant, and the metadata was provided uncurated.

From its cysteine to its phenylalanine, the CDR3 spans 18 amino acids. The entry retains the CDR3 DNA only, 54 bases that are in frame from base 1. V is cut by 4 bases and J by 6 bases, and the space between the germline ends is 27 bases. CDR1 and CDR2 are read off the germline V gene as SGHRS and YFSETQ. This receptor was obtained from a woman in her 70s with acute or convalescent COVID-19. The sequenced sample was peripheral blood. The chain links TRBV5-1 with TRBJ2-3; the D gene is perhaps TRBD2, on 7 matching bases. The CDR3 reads CASSPQLPGGGVGDTQYF. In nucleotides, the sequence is TGCGCCAGCAGCCCACAGCTGCCGGGCGGGGGCGTGGGGGATACGCAGTATTTT.